One and the same sample provided the 11 T cell receptor beta chains below, sequenced in a study of cytomegalovirus exposure and HLA in healthy donors. Primers: 60 Vbeta forward and 13 Jbeta reverse. Method: immunoSEQ multiplex PCR; TCRdb's copy keeps in-frame clones and lacks some. Among 170,000 or so clones listed, less than 90% were seen once. The sequenced material came from PBMCs. The receptors derive from a man aged 45 to 65 in good health and CMV-seronegative.

This clone was recorded once. The chain joins TRBV2 to TRBJ1-2; perhaps TRBD1 as D (6 bases). This CDR3 has 14 amino acids. Germline V gene data show CDR1 as SNHLY and CDR2 as FYNNEI. Trimming cost V 7 bases and J 4 bases, with 16 bases left between them. CDR3: CASMMRGTSYGYTF. Here the CDR3 DNA reads TGTGCCAGCATGATGAGGGGGACATCCTATGGCTACACCTTC.

The chain recombines TRBV18 with TRBJ2-5, with TRBD2 identical over 11 bases. J lost 5 bases, V lost 7 bases, and 6 bases had no gene match. The CDR3 runs to 14 residues. Germline CDR1 is KGHSH and CDR2 is LQKENI. CDR3 region: CASCQLAGEETQYF. CDR3 nucleotides: TGTGCCAGCTGCCAACTAGCGGGGGAGGAGACCCAGTACTTC.

The genes are TRBV7-2 and TRBJ1-1; 7 positions match TRBD1. CDR1 SGHTA and CDR2 FQGNSA come from the germline V gene. V shed 5 bases, J shed 2 bases, and the junction held 14 bases outside the gene matches. CDR3 size: 17 residues. The CDR3 region is CASSLLGRGLRNTEAFF. In nucleotides, the CDR3 is TGTGCCAGCAGCCTCCTGGGTAGGGGGCTCAGAAACACTGAAGCTTTCTTT.

The J gene is TRBJ2-7, the V gene TRBV18; tentatively, D is TRBD1 (6 bases). CDR1 and CDR2 from the germline V gene are KGHSH and LQKENI. The CDR3 covers 14 residues. The germline V and J ends were trimmed by 6 bases and 2 bases, with 14 bases remaining between them. The CDR3 protein is CASSPQGKAYEQYF. The DNA for the CDR3 is TGTGCCAGCTCCCCTCAGGGGAAGGCCTACGAGCAGTACTTC.

The chain employs TRBV18 and TRBJ1-1; TRBD1 agrees at 8 bases. The length of the CDR3 is 19 residues. With V trimmed by 0 bases and J by 4 bases, 16 bases remained unmatched. Germline assignment: CDR1 KGHSH and CDR2 LQKENI. CDR3 bases: TGTGCCAGCTCACCACCAGACAGGGGTGCTTCCGGATGGGCCACTGAAGCTTTCTTT. It encodes CASSPPDRGASGWATEAFF.

The CDR3 DNA is TGTGCCAGCAGCATTAACAGGGTTGCAACTAATGAAAAACTGTTTTTT. It encodes CASSINRVATNEKLFF. The rearrangement uses TRBV7-8 and TRBJ1-4; D is possibly TRBD1 (6 bases). Trimming pared 5 bases from V and 0 bases from J, leaving 13 bases between. The germline gives CDR1 SGHVS, CDR2 FQNEAQ. The CDR3 consists of 16 residues.

V usage is TRBV6-5 and J usage is TRBJ2-1; 11 bases map to TRBD2. Unmatched junction bases numbered 8, after V lost 6 bases and J lost 7 bases. Germline V gives CDR1 MNHEY, CDR2 SVGAGI. The CDR3 has 15 residues. The CDR3 loop is CASRSTSGGINEQFF. The CDR3 region has the DNA TGTGCCAGCAGGAGTACTAGCGGGGGAATTAATGAGCAGTTCTTC.

V is TRBV7-3 and J is TRBJ2-1, with D perhaps TRBD2 (5 bases). Germline values: CDR1 SGHTA, CDR2 FQGTGA. The CDR3 contains 16 residues. V lost 4 bases and J 4 bases, leaving 17 bases between the germline ends. The CDR3 DNA follows: TGTGCCAGCAGCTCCTTAGGAGCGGAGAGTTACAATGAGCAGTTCTTC. Amino acids: CASSSLGAESYNEQFF. Together with reference TRBV7-3 and TRBJ2-1, the CDR3 gives the full variable domain: GAGVSQTPSNKVTEKGKYVELRCDPISGHTALYWYRQSLGQGPEFLIYFQGTGAADDSGLPNDRFFAVRPEGSVSTLKIQRTERGDSAVYLCASSSLGAESYNEQFFGPGTRLTVL.

CDR3 sequence (DNA): TGTGCCTGGGAGAGACTAGCGGAAGAGACCCAGTACTTC. Amino acid sequence: CAWERLAEETQYF. The rearrangement uses TRBV30 and TRBJ2-5, with TRBD2 matching over 9 bases. Germline CDR1 reads GTSNPN; CDR2 reads SVGIG (reference sequence). The length of the CDR3 is 13 residues. V trimming: 5 bases; J trimming: 3 bases; junction bases outside the gene matches: 4.

Turning to this clone: One end of the junction varies from germline; a read error may be responsible. The rearrangement joins TRBV7-9 to TRBJ2-3, with D perhaps matching TRBD2 (6 bases). The CDR3 runs to 15 residues. Germline CDR1 SEHNR, CDR2 FQNEAQ (reference sequence). The CDR3 loop is CSSRLGGVGTDTQYF. The DNA for the CDR3 is TGTTCCAGCAGACTCGGGGGTGTTGGCACAGATACGCAGTATTTT.

The V call is TRBV11-3, the J call TRBJ2-7; D may be TRBD1 (5 bases). V shed 10 bases and J shed 5 bases, with 12 bases lying between them. Germline CDR1 and CDR2: SGHNT and YENEEA. The length of the CDR3 is 11 residues. This chain's CDR3 is CAMKGLHEQYF. CDR3 in DNA: TGTGCCATGAAGGGGTTGCACGAGCAGTACTTC. The entire variable domain, with the rest obtained from reference TRBV11-3 and TRBJ2-7, is as follows: EAGVVQSPRYKIIEKKQPVAFWCNPISGHNTLYWYLQNLGQGPELLIRYENEEAVDDSQLPKDRFSAERLKGVDSTLKIQPAELGDSAVYLCAMKGLHEQYFGPGTRLTVT.